This TCR beta chain derives from a study of cytomegalovirus exposure and HLA in healthy donors. Overall study findings and caveats: The classifier reportedly diagnosed cytomegalovirus status with high specificity and sensitivity. Reports state that TCR beta sequences accurately predicted most subjects' HLA-A and HLA-B alleles.

Nominally healthy donors were sampled, though unrecorded immune exposures were likely. On this clone itself: The antigen is not known.

Amplification used 60 Vbeta primers and 13 Jbeta primers. How the authors handled the data: Among the unique TCR beta chains that a later analysis counted, about 84 million in all, 9.5 million to 11 million were shared. Clones were read by immunoSEQ multiplex PCR, and TCRdb kept only the in-frame ones, dropping some. That table furnishes V, J and clone size, whereas the DNA furnished D and trimming. The sample lists about 160,000 clones; 60% to 80% were seen once. Sequencing input: PBMCs. This TCR was sampled from a woman in her 30s in good health and CMV-seronegative.

The CDR3 DNA follows: TGTGCCAGCAGCCCCCGGGACAGGGGATTAGGCGAGCAGTACTTC. Its translation is CASSPRDRGLGEQYF. The rearrangement links TRBV13 to TRBJ2-7, with 10 positions matching TRBD1. Germline values: CDR1 PRHDT, CDR2 FYEKMQ (reference sequence). V shed 5 bases, J shed 6 bases, and the junction held 10 bases outside the gene matches. The CDR3 sequence is 15 residues long.